These T cell receptor beta chains were read from a single sample in a study of beta chain features in type 1 diabetes. Some clones are missing from TCRdb's copy, which holds only in-frame ones; the method was immunoSEQ multiplex PCR. Among 240,000 or so clones, around 20% were seen once, and the ten largest hold around 0.03%. The sequencing input was naive CD4+ T cells from blood. These receptors all come from a woman between 35 and 50 years old with type 1 diabetes. CDR3s leave out the opening cysteine and the closing phenylalanine or tryptophan. The D gene is left open where the match is weak.

D gene,J gene,V gene,CDR3 protein
TRBD1,TRBJ2-6,TRBV13,ASSFRQGGPGANVLT
TRBD2,TRBJ2-5,TRBV7-2,ASSFGTSGIETQY
NA,TRBJ1-2,TRBV5-4,ASSTQGYYT
NA,TRBJ1-4,TRBV9,ASSVSGRGNEKLF
NA,TRBJ2-7,TRBV4-1,ASSQEGFSYEQY
NA,TRBJ1-2,TRBV9,ASRGAGIYGYT
TRBD2,TRBJ2-1,TRBV27,ASSPTSGEQF
TRBD1,TRBJ1-1,TRBV30,AWSIRDRTPEAF
NA,TRBJ2-1,TRBV4-2,ASSQDSARGYNEQF
NA,TRBJ2-7,TRBV29-1,SVEEGPADEQY
TRBD2,TRBJ2-1,TRBV6-6,ASSKETSESYEQF
NA,TRBJ2-7,TRBV7-2,ASSLDRVPYEQY
TRBD1,TRBJ2-1,TRBV4-2,ASSHAERTGIGRDEQF
TRBD1,TRBJ1-1,TRBV30,AWSVTGGPEAF
TRBD1,TRBJ1-2,TRBV4-3,ASSQGASGGIGYGYT
TRBD2,TRBJ2-7,TRBV28,ASSIETSGRAYEQY
TRBD2,TRBJ2-3,TRBV7-2,ASSPQRGSTDTQY
NA,TRBJ2-1,TRBV14,ASSQRADAGYNEQF
NA,TRBJ1-1,TRBV5-1,ASSLQVGGNTEAF
TRBD2,TRBJ2-1,TRBV5-6,ASSLGLRRGGYNEQF
NA,TRBJ2-2,TRBV7-2,ASSFQGLNTGELF
NA,TRBJ2-7,TRBV7-2,ASSLAVGGDVVRYEQY
NA,TRBJ2-5,TRBV5-1,ASSLGSGVSETQY
TRBD2,TRBJ2-3,TRBV29-1,SVGPGLADTQY
NA,TRBJ2-7,TRBV5-1,ASSLVPGSEQY
NA,TRBJ2-2,TRBV7-2,ASSPQPGEKTGELF
NA,TRBJ2-3,TRBV5-4,ASSLRTERTDTQY
NA,TRBJ2-2,TRBV28,ASVGRTITGELF
NA,TRBJ2-7,TRBV6-5,ASSYSSQASYEQY
NA,TRBJ1-2,TRBV21-1,ASSSRKLGKEGYT
NA,TRBJ2-5,TRBV6-5,ASSPPIGTQY
NA,TRBJ1-1,TRBV5-1,ASSLKSVNTEAF
TRBD2,TRBJ2-1,TRBV18,ASSPNSGLYNEQF
NA,TRBJ1-5,TRBV18,ASSPSSNQPQH
NA,TRBJ1-5,TRBV7-3,ASSTGSNQPQH
TRBD1,TRBJ1-2,TRBV5-1,ASSLHYSPGQSYGYT